This T cell receptor beta chain was identified in a study of T cell responses to AZD1222 COVID-19 vaccine (dated by TCRdb to about 2021). Regarding the research as a whole: TCR sequencing was performed for 230 to 250 trial participants, of whom roughly 200 were given two doses of AZD1222 and approximately 25 were given two doses of MenACWY control vaccine. Trial participants were enrolled by age into subgroups of 18-55, 56-69 and 70-plus years, and 148, 28 and 57 TCR-sequenced participants, respectively, were included in these subgroups.

Turning to this clone: Its binding antigen is unknown. Base qualities are missing; no much larger clone stands one base away.

The time point tag for this specimen amounts to: about 28 days (+/-7) after the second vaccine dose. AZD1222 recipients whose second dose came at about 4 weeks and those whose second dose came at about 12 weeks were combined into one group, since spike-specific TCR depth and breadth did not differ between the two schedules. Vaccinee samples were obtained from the UK trials COV001 and COV002, which included a single-blind randomized controlled phase 2/3 trial of AZD1222 (ChAdOx1 nCoV-19) in healthy adults. Trial participant PBMC samples were collected at day 0 and day 28 after the second dose for TCRbeta chain sequencing. The CDR3 regions of human TCRbeta chains were analyzed by immunosequencing. The paper's data handling went like this. TCRs in the repertoires were matched against a reference library of SARS-CoV-2-specific TCRs that had been generated with the MIRA antigen-specificity platform. Breadth was defined as the fraction of unique TCRs that were SARS-CoV-2-associated. Depth was defined as the fraction of total T cells that were SARS-CoV-2-associated. Using the MIRA data, every spike-specific TCR was mapped to the spike region that the TCR reacted to and assigned to either a CD4 or a CD8 class. Log10-transformed breadth and depth values were compared by one-way ANOVA with Sidak's multiple comparisons tests. Here the immuneACCESS table is served through TCRdb, limited to in-frame sequences with V and J called. Missing clones are a known gap in these copies; in checked studies unresolved V genes cover under half, and the rest lacks a known reason. V and J calls and clone size are given by that table; D and trimming were obtained from the DNA. Recorded for this sample are around 99,000 clones; roughly 90% of them occurred a single time. Together, the top ten hold roughly 8% of the sample.

The study at large found these results: Conclusions about previously exposed vaccinees are limited, since just 5 to 7 AZD1222 recipients were seropositive for SARS-CoV-2 at baseline. Most participants were white British and females outnumbered males, and the authors suggested that clonal diversity may have been underestimated. Spike-specific TCR breadth and depth rose significantly after two AZD1222 doses compared with day 0 and with MenACWY recipients. Vaccine-associated CD4 TCRs spanned the whole spike protein, with dominant responses in regions 160-218 and 743-854. In the small 56-69-year group, the increase in depth fell short of significance, most likely because of low power. Reportedly, close to half of the unique spike-specific TCRs recognized epitopes lying outside the regions that are mutated in the B.1.351 and B.1.1.7 variants. Because no day 14 peak-response samples were available, the repertoires could be characterized only after the peak T cell response.

The TCR originated in an adult who received the AZD1222 COVID-19 vaccine. The input for sequencing was peripheral blood, taken 28 days after the second AZD1222 dose.

CDR3 loop: CASSSSGQGVYEQFF. The nucleotide sequence reads as follows: TGTGCCAGCAGTTCATCCGGACAGGGAGTGTATGAGCAGTTCTTC. Recombination linked TRBV27 to TRBJ2-1, with 8 bases in between that match TRBD1. From cysteine to phenylalanine, the CDR3 is 15 amino acids long. Here the CDR3 DNA is all that survives: 45 bases in frame from base 1. V ends up 4 bases short and J 8 bases short, with an unmatched junction base count of 10. CDR1 and CDR2 (MNHEY, SMNVEV) derive from the germline V gene (reference sequence).